The rows below give T cell receptor beta chains drawn from one sample of a study of identical twins. TCRdb reprocessed the 5' RACE reads via MiXCR and lists one record per CDR3 protein. The sample carries hundreds of thousands of distinct CDR3 sequences, about 8.9% recorded once. Separately, the same data were catalogued under a study of yellow fever vaccine responses in identical twins.

The sample comprised memory (CD45RO+) T cells sorted from blood. The receptors were sampled from a woman between 18 and 29 years old in good health. Both conserved end residues are part of each CDR3. Fields, in order: D gene, clone size, V gene, CDR3 length, J gene, CDR3 protein, CDR3 DNA. The D gene is left open where the match is weak. Only some rows state a clone size, as once, few, many or a class for expanded clones.

d_gene: TRBD2
abundance: few
v_gene: TRBV28
len: 15
j_gene: TRBJ2-6
CDR3aa: CASSFSGGGANVLTF
CDR3nt: TGTGCCAGCAGTTTTTCGGGGGGAGGGGCCAACGTCCTGACTTTC

d_gene: -
abundance: few
v_gene: TRBV7-8
len: 14
j_gene: TRBJ2-2
CDR3aa: CASATNSNTGELFF
CDR3nt: TGTGCCAGCGCTACTAATTCGAACACCGGGGAGCTGTTTTTT

d_gene: TRBD2
abundance: -
v_gene: TRBV5-6
len: 15
j_gene: TRBJ2-7
CDR3aa: CASSKRTSGGFEQYF
CDR3nt: TGTGCCAGCAGCAAACGGACTAGCGGGGGTTTCGAGCAGTACTTC

d_gene: -
abundance: -
v_gene: TRBV28
len: 12
j_gene: TRBJ1-1
CDR3aa: CASTDSPVQAFF
CDR3nt: TGTGCCAGCACCGACTCGCCGGTCCAGGCTTTCTTT

d_gene: -
abundance: many
v_gene: TRBV21-1
len: 15
j_gene: TRBJ2-3
CDR3aa: CASLVAGKRLDTQYF
CDR3nt: TGTGCCAGCCTTGTAGCTGGGAAGAGGTTGGATACGCAGTATTTT

d_gene: -
abundance: many
v_gene: TRBV28
len: 14
j_gene: TRBJ2-7
CDR3aa: CASSFGGINYEQYF
CDR3nt: TGTGCCAGCAGTTTTGGCGGGATTAACTACGAGCAGTACTTC

d_gene: -
abundance: -
v_gene: TRBV29-1
len: 15
j_gene: TRBJ1-2
CDR3aa: CSVDQVGHRSDGYTF
CDR3nt: TGCAGCGTTGATCAGGTGGGACATCGGAGCGATGGCTACACCTTC

d_gene: -
abundance: -
v_gene: TRBV29-1
len: 16
j_gene: TRBJ2-6
CDR3aa: CSVDTGAPSGANVLTF
CDR3nt: TGCAGCGTTGATACGGGGGCGCCCTCTGGGGCCAACGTCCTGACTTTC

d_gene: TRBD1
abundance: many
v_gene: TRBV20-1
len: 14
j_gene: TRBJ1-5
CDR3aa: CSVVGTGSNQPQHF
CDR3nt: TGCAGTGTAGTGGGGACAGGGAGCAATCAGCCCCAGCATTTT

d_gene: TRBD2
abundance: -
v_gene: TRBV7-2
len: 13
j_gene: TRBJ2-7
CDR3aa: CASRGAGAYEQYF
CDR3nt: TGTGCCAGCAGGGGTGCGGGAGCCTACGAGCAGTACTTC

d_gene: -
abundance: few
v_gene: TRBV3-1
len: 16
j_gene: TRBJ2-7
CDR3aa: CASSRTMGTVGYEQYF
CDR3nt: TGTGCCAGCAGCAGAACAATGGGTACGGTGGGCTACGAGCAGTACTTC

d_gene: -
abundance: -
v_gene: TRBV29-1
len: 17
j_gene: TRBJ2-1
CDR3aa: CSVEGGMRGLTYNEQFF
CDR3nt: TGCAGCGTTGAGGGAGGGATGAGGGGGTTAACTTACAATGAGCAGTTCTTC

d_gene: TRBD1
abundance: -
v_gene: TRBV2
len: 14
j_gene: TRBJ2-5
CDR3aa: CASKPGQPEETQYF
CDR3nt: TGTGCCAGCAAGCCGGGACAGCCCGAAGAGACCCAGTACTTC

d_gene: -
abundance: -
v_gene: TRBV19
len: 13
j_gene: TRBJ2-5
CDR3aa: CASGPRGLETQYF
CDR3nt: TGTGCCAGCGGGCCTCGAGGCTTAGAGACCCAGTACTTC

d_gene: TRBD1
abundance: few
v_gene: TRBV7-9
len: 14
j_gene: TRBJ2-7
CDR3aa: CASSAGTGPYEQYF
CDR3nt: TGTGCCAGCAGCGCCGGGACAGGGCCCTACGAGCAGTACTTC

d_gene: TRBD1
abundance: few
v_gene: TRBV24-1
len: 14
j_gene: TRBJ2-2
CDR3aa: CATGGQPNTGELFF
CDR3nt: TGTGCCACAGGGGGACAGCCGAACACCGGGGAGCTGTTTTTT

d_gene: -
abundance: -
v_gene: TRBV3-1
len: 13
j_gene: TRBJ2-5
CDR3aa: CASGFLNQETQYF
CDR3nt: TGTGCCAGCGGTTTTCTCAACCAAGAGACCCAGTACTTC

d_gene: -
abundance: many
v_gene: TRBV5-1
len: 14
j_gene: TRBJ1-1
CDR3aa: CASSFRTANTEAFF
CDR3nt: TGCGCCAGCAGCTTTAGGACAGCGAACACTGAAGCTTTCTTT

d_gene: -
abundance: many
v_gene: TRBV10-3
len: 13
j_gene: TRBJ2-3
CDR3aa: CAINNGGPDTQYF
CDR3nt: TGTGCCATCAACAACGGAGGGCCAGATACGCAGTATTTT

d_gene: TRBD2
abundance: many
v_gene: TRBV20-1
len: 15
j_gene: TRBJ2-1
CDR3aa: CSARGLAGVGNEQFF
CDR3nt: TGCAGTGCTAGGGGACTAGCGGGGGTCGGCAATGAGCAGTTCTTC

d_gene: -
abundance: few
v_gene: TRBV28
len: 16
j_gene: TRBJ2-3
CDR3aa: CASSTLAPGGTDTQYF
CDR3nt: TGTGCCAGCAGTACGCTAGCGCCGGGCGGCACAGATACGCAGTATTTT

d_gene: -
abundance: many
v_gene: TRBV11-2
len: 14
j_gene: TRBJ2-2
CDR3aa: CASRLDWNTGELFF
CDR3nt: TGTGCCAGCAGATTGGACTGGAACACCGGGGAGCTGTTTTTT

d_gene: TRBD2
abundance: few
v_gene: TRBV6-5
len: 15
j_gene: TRBJ2-7
CDR3aa: CASSYEAGVSYEQYF
CDR3nt: TGTGCCAGCAGTTACGAAGCGGGGGTAAGCTACGAGCAGTACTTC

d_gene: TRBD1
abundance: many
v_gene: TRBV5-1
len: 15
j_gene: TRBJ2-3
CDR3aa: CASSFVTGGGDTQYF
CDR3nt: TGCGCCAGCAGCTTCGTGACAGGGGGCGGGGATACGCAGTATTTT

d_gene: TRBD2
abundance: few
v_gene: TRBV6-4
len: 15
j_gene: TRBJ2-3
CDR3aa: CASSDGGGATDTQYF
CDR3nt: TGTGCCAGCAGTGACGGCGGGGGAGCCACAGATACGCAGTATTTT

d_gene: TRBD1
abundance: many
v_gene: TRBV20-1
len: 13
j_gene: TRBJ2-3
CDR3aa: CSARTGGTDTQYF
CDR3nt: TGCAGTGCGAGGACAGGGGGCACAGATACGCAGTATTTT

d_gene: -
abundance: -
v_gene: TRBV3-1
len: 19
j_gene: TRBJ2-1
CDR3aa: CACSQAPLNLASVYNEQFF
CDR3nt: TGTGCCTGCAGCCAAGCCCCCCTCAATTTGGCTAGCGTCTACAATGAGCAGTTCTTC

d_gene: TRBD2
abundance: -
v_gene: TRBV7-6
len: 16
j_gene: TRBJ2-3
CDR3aa: CASRGGGGASTDTQYF
CDR3nt: TGTGCCAGCAGGGGCGGCGGGGGGGCTAGCACAGATACGCAGTATTTT

d_gene: -
abundance: few
v_gene: TRBV5-1
len: 15
j_gene: TRBJ2-5
CDR3aa: CASSLDLGQPETQYF
CDR3nt: TGCGCCAGCAGCTTGGATTTGGGCCAGCCGGAGACCCAGTACTTC

d_gene: TRBD1
abundance: medium-sized
v_gene: TRBV12-3/TRBV12-4
len: 14
j_gene: TRBJ2-5
CDR3aa: CASSKQGALETQYF
CDR3nt: TGTGCCAGCAGCAAACAGGGGGCGTTGGAGACCCAGTACTTC

d_gene: -
abundance: medium-sized
v_gene: TRBV12-3/TRBV12-4
len: 11
j_gene: TRBJ2-3
CDR3aa: CASSLTDTQYF
CDR3nt: TGTGCCAGCAGCCTCACAGATACGCAGTATTTT

d_gene: -
abundance: many
v_gene: TRBV24-1
len: 15
j_gene: TRBJ1-1
CDR3aa: CATSDSQMLNTEAFF
CDR3nt: TGTGCCACCAGTGATTCTCAGATGCTGAACACTGAAGCTTTCTTT

d_gene: -
abundance: few
v_gene: TRBV3-1
len: 15
j_gene: TRBJ2-1
CDR3aa: CASSQPWVREKEQFF
CDR3nt: TGTGCCAGCAGCCAACCTTGGGTTCGGGAAAAGGAGCAGTTCTTC

d_gene: -
abundance: -
v_gene: TRBV28
len: 18
j_gene: TRBJ2-7
CDR3aa: CASSFWDNMTPPPYEQYF
CDR3nt: TGTGCCAGCAGTTTCTGGGACAACATGACGCCACCCCCCTACGAGCAGTACTTC

d_gene: TRBD2
abundance: many
v_gene: TRBV28
len: 19
j_gene: TRBJ2-7
CDR3aa: CASSSSFPGQGTSSYEQYF
CDR3nt: TGTGCCAGCAGTTCCTCTTTCCCGGGCCAGGGGACTAGCTCCTACGAGCAGTACTTC

d_gene: TRBD2
abundance: -
v_gene: TRBV12-3/TRBV12-4
len: 14
j_gene: TRBJ2-5
CDR3aa: CASGRAGGPETQYF
CDR3nt: TGTGCCAGCGGGAGGGCGGGGGGGCCGGAGACCCAGTACTTC

d_gene: -
abundance: -
v_gene: TRBV7-7
len: 15
j_gene: TRBJ2-1
CDR3aa: CASSQGTGPNNEQFF
CDR3nt: TGTGCCAGCAGCCAAGGTACGGGACCTAACAATGAGCAGTTCTTC

d_gene: -
abundance: many
v_gene: TRBV28
len: 16
j_gene: TRBJ1-5
CDR3aa: CASSQWRISTNQPQHF
CDR3nt: TGTGCCAGCAGCCAGTGGAGAATTTCCACGAATCAGCCCCAGCATTTT

d_gene: -
abundance: many
v_gene: TRBV18
len: 13
j_gene: TRBJ2-5
CDR3aa: CASSPPIVETQYF
CDR3nt: TGTGCCAGCTCACCACCCATCGTAGAGACCCAGTACTTC

d_gene: -
abundance: many
v_gene: TRBV29-1
len: 15
j_gene: TRBJ2-1
CDR3aa: CSVEASATSYNEQFF
CDR3nt: TGCAGCGTTGAGGCTAGCGCGACCTCCTACAATGAGCAGTTCTTC

d_gene: -
abundance: -
v_gene: TRBV6-1
len: 14
j_gene: TRBJ1-1
CDR3aa: CASIQRGGNTEAFF
CDR3nt: TGTGCCAGCATCCAACGGGGGGGGAACACTGAAGCTTTCTTT

d_gene: -
abundance: many
v_gene: TRBV25-1
len: 15
j_gene: TRBJ2-4
CDR3aa: CASSEIGGAKNIQYF
CDR3nt: TGTGCCAGCAGTGAAATCGGCGGAGCCAAAAACATTCAGTACTTC

d_gene: TRBD2
abundance: few
v_gene: TRBV29-1
len: 17
j_gene: TRBJ2-7
CDR3aa: CSVEDPSAGAGGEEQYF
CDR3nt: TGCAGCGTTGAGGATCCAAGCGCGGGGGCGGGAGGTGAAGAGCAGTACTTC

d_gene: -
abundance: -
v_gene: TRBV20-1
len: 14
j_gene: TRBJ2-2
CDR3aa: CSARSRANTGELFF
CDR3nt: TGCAGTGCTAGGTCCAGGGCGAACACCGGGGAGCTGTTTTTT

d_gene: -
abundance: few
v_gene: TRBV9
len: 13
j_gene: TRBJ1-2
CDR3aa: CASSVRGGRGYTF
CDR3nt: TGTGCCAGCAGCGTAAGAGGGGGACGCGGCTACACCTTC

d_gene: -
abundance: many
v_gene: TRBV3-1
len: 12
j_gene: TRBJ2-7
CDR3aa: CASSQGQVEQYF
CDR3nt: TGTGCCAGCAGCCAAGGACAAGTCGAGCAGTACTTC

d_gene: TRBD2
abundance: -
v_gene: TRBV6-1
len: 16
j_gene: TRBJ2-7
CDR3aa: CASSEEDGGSFYEQYF
CDR3nt: TGTGCCAGCAGTGAAGAGGACGGCGGGAGTTTCTACGAGCAGTACTTC

d_gene: -
abundance: -
v_gene: TRBV6-1
len: 13
j_gene: TRBJ2-7
CDR3aa: CASSRDLGDEQYF
CDR3nt: TGTGCCAGCAGCCGGGACTTAGGTGACGAGCAGTACTTC

d_gene: TRBD2
abundance: -
v_gene: TRBV7-3
len: 12
j_gene: TRBJ2-7
CDR3aa: CASSSGTSGLHF
CDR3nt: TGTGCCAGCAGCTCGGGGACTAGCGGTCTACACTTC

d_gene: -
abundance: -
v_gene: TRBV13
len: 14
j_gene: TRBJ2-7
CDR3aa: CASSRRKGSYEQYF
CDR3nt: TGTGCCAGCAGCCGGAGGAAAGGCTCTTACGAGCAGTACTTC

d_gene: -
abundance: few
v_gene: TRBV24-1
len: 12
j_gene: TRBJ2-2
CDR3aa: CASKAGTGELFF
CDR3nt: TGTGCTTCAAAGGCGGGTACCGGGGAGCTGTTTTTT

d_gene: -
abundance: many
v_gene: TRBV25-1
len: 15
j_gene: TRBJ2-1
CDR3aa: CASAPPTSSYNEQFF
CDR3nt: TGTGCCAGCGCCCCTCCCACGAGCTCCTACAATGAGCAGTTCTTC

d_gene: -
abundance: many
v_gene: TRBV12-3/TRBV12-4
len: 14
j_gene: TRBJ2-2
CDR3aa: CASRAKAITGELFF
CDR3nt: TGTGCCAGCAGGGCTAAGGCCATCACCGGGGAGCTGTTTTTT

d_gene: -
abundance: many
v_gene: TRBV20-1
len: 14
j_gene: TRBJ2-6
CDR3aa: CSASSGVGANVLTF
CDR3nt: TGCAGTGCTAGTTCAGGGGTTGGGGCCAACGTCCTGACTTTC

d_gene: -
abundance: few
v_gene: TRBV18
len: 14
j_gene: TRBJ1-2
CDR3aa: CASSPPDTLHGYTF
CDR3nt: TGTGCCAGCTCACCACCGGACACCTTACATGGCTACACCTTC

d_gene: TRBD1
abundance: -
v_gene: TRBV18
len: 19
j_gene: TRBJ1-1
CDR3aa: CASSPFRQGKLTPNTEAFF
CDR3nt: TGTGCCAGCTCACCATTCCGACAGGGTAAATTAACCCCGAACACTGAAGCTTTCTTT

d_gene: TRBD1
abundance: -
v_gene: TRBV29-1
len: 12
j_gene: TRBJ1-2
CDR3aa: CSATDRNYGYTF
CDR3nt: TGCAGCGCCACGGACAGGAACTATGGCTACACCTTC

d_gene: -
abundance: -
v_gene: TRBV18
len: 16
j_gene: TRBJ2-7
CDR3aa: CASSPPQGSRGYEQYF
CDR3nt: TGTGCCAGCTCACCACCACAGGGATCCCGGGGCTACGAGCAGTACTTC

d_gene: TRBD1
abundance: -
v_gene: TRBV7-9
len: 16
j_gene: TRBJ1-2
CDR3aa: CASSLDGQVPNYGYTF
CDR3nt: TGTGCCAGCAGCTTAGACGGACAGGTCCCTAACTATGGCTACACCTTC